This paragraph reports one T cell receptor beta chain. This entry belongs to a study of technical replicates of blood from a few donors. Libraries were prepared by immunoSEQ multiplex PCR; TCRdb keeps only in-frame clonotypes and omits some of them. Here the sample spans tens of thousands of clones, approximately 92% being singletons. Trimming removed 10 bases from V and 0 bases from J, with 7 bases in between. The germline CDR1 and CDR2 sequences are MNHNS and SASEGT. This CDR3 is built from 12 residues. What was sequenced was T cells isolated from PBMCs. This sequence was found in a human donor in good health. This chain uses TRBV6-1 with TRBJ1-5; D not resolved. The DNA for the CDR3 is TGTGCCACCATCTATAGCAATCAGCCCCAGCATTTT. It encodes CATIYSNQPQHF.